This TCR beta chain is drawn from a study of blood T cell repertoires in COVID-19. About the research overall: There were acute and convalescent COVID-19 samples, and they came from the United States, Italy and Spain. T cells, B-cell-depleted T cells, or PBMCs provided the cDNA or gDNA that served as material.

Here immunoSEQ multiplex PCR was the method, and the copy in TCRdb shows in-frame clones only, minus some. The sample records some 200,000 clones, 80% to 85% being singletons. V lost 4 bases and J lost 7, with 14 bases in between. The V gene's germline CDR1 is SGHNT and CDR2 YYREEE (reference sequence). The CDR3 runs to 13 residues. This clone was detected a few times. The sample consisted of peripheral blood. The genes are TRBV5-4 and TRBJ1-2, with D possibly matching TRBD1 (6 bases). This sequence originates from a woman of 80 years or more with active or convalescent COVID-19. The chain's CDR3 is CASSITTGSGYTF. The DNA for the CDR3 is TGTGCCAGCAGCATAACTACAGGGTCTGGCTACACCTTC.